These 17 T cell receptor beta chains were sequenced from one sample in a study of control samples from healthy donors and cancer patients. The protocol was immunoSEQ multiplex PCR, while the TCRdb copy is restricted to in-frame clones and leaves out a portion. The sample carries about 150,000 clones, approximately 93% recorded once. Input material: blood. These TCRs come from a man in his fifties in good health.

Only one count was recorded for this clone. The gene calls are TRBV15 and TRBJ1-2; 8 positions agree with TRBD1. J gave up 5 bases and V 3 bases, and 2 bases lay outside the gene matches. The CDR3 spans 13 residues. The germline V gene has CDR1 LNHNV and CDR2 YYDKDF (reference sequence). The CDR3 reads CATSRDREYGYTF. The CDR3 nucleotides are TGTGCCACCAGCAGGGACAGGGAGTATGGCTACACCTTC.

The rearrangement joins TRBV30 to TRBJ1-1; 11 nucleotides align to TRBD1. Germline CDR1 is GTSNPN and CDR2 is SVGIG (reference sequence). Losses at the gene ends were 5 bases for V and 3 bases for J; bases not matched to a gene: 2. The CDR3 has 13 residues. The CDR3 nucleotides are TGTGCCTGGGGACAGGGGGCGGACACTGAAGCTTTCTTT. Translated, it gives CAWGQGADTEAFF.

This chain connects TRBV3-1 (or the pseudogene TRBV3-2) to TRBJ1-1, with D perhaps TRBD1 (6 bases). V was trimmed by 0 bases and J by 5 bases, leaving 13 bases between them. The CDR3 is 15 amino acids. CDR1 LGHDT and CDR2 YNNKEL come from the germline V gene (reference sequence). The CDR3 region has the DNA TGTGCCAGCAGCCAAGACACAGGGCTGGGGACTGAAGCTTTCTTT. Amino acids: CASSQDTGLGTEAFF.

The J gene is TRBJ2-1, the V gene TRBV6-5; 12 bases align to TRBD2. V lost 5 bases to trimming and J lost 12 bases; unmatched junction nucleotides: 11. CDR1 and CDR2 (germline): MNHEY, SVGAGI. The CDR3 totals 15 residues. CDR3: CASSRQRLAGAGQFF. In nucleotides, the CDR3 is TGTGCCAGCAGTCGCCAAAGACTAGCGGGAGCTGGGCAGTTCTTC.

V and J are TRBV15 and TRBJ2-7; TRBD1 matches at 8 bases. V gave up 3 bases and J gave up 4 bases; unmatched junction bases: 2. Germline-derived CDR1 and CDR2 are LNHNV and YYDKDF (reference sequence). The CDR3 is made up of 13 amino acids. The CDR3 is CATSRRTGYEQYF. The CDR3 nucleotides read TGTGCCACCAGCAGGAGGACAGGGTACGAGCAGTACTTC. Using reference TRBV15 and TRBJ2-7 for the parts outside the CDR3, the full variable domain is DAMVIQNPRYQVTQFGKPVTLSCSQTLNHNVMYWYQQKSSQAPKLLFHYYDKDFNNEADTPDNFQSRRPNTSFCFLDIRSPGLGDTAMYLCATSRRTGYEQYFGPGTRLTVT.

This clone was detected only once. V gene TRBV9 combines with J gene TRBJ2-1; D might be TRBD2 (6 bases). V lost 0 bases and J 9 bases, leaving 16 bases between the germline ends. The CDR3 contains 15 residues. Germline lookup yields CDR1 SGDLS and CDR2 YYNGEE. CDR3 in amino acids: CASSVEGGAVVEQFF. The CDR3 DNA follows: TGTGCCAGCAGCGTAGAAGGCGGGGCGGTTGTTGAGCAGTTCTTC.

This chain connects TRBV27 to TRBJ1-1; D call uncertain. Germline CDR1 MNHEY, CDR2 SMNVEV (reference sequence). This CDR3 is 13 amino acids long. Trimming took off 5 bases at V and 0 bases at J, with 7 bases between the two ends. The chain's CDR3 is CASSILMNTEAFF. CDR3 sequence (DNA): TGTGCCAGCAGTATACTCATGAACACTGAAGCTTTCTTT.

V gene TRBV6-5 combines with J gene TRBJ2-1, with a weak D call TRBD1 (5 bases). The CDR3 extends over 13 amino acids. V lost 6 bases and J lost 8, with 14 bases in between. The germline gives CDR1 MNHEY, CDR2 SVGAGI. The CDR3 protein is CASSEFQGHEQFF. In DNA, the CDR3 is TGTGCCAGCAGCGAGTTTCAGGGCCATGAGCAGTTCTTC.

The V gene is TRBV3-1 (or the pseudogene TRBV3-2), the J gene TRBJ2-1; a weak D match, TRBD1 (6 bases). CDR1 and CDR2 (germline): LGHDT, YNNKEL (reference sequence). The CDR3 totals 13 residues. V lost 5 bases to trimming and J lost 4 bases, with 9 bases between them. CDR3 coding DNA: TGTGCCAGCAGCTCCGGACAGTACAATGAGCAGTTCTTC. As protein: CASSSGQYNEQFF.

This clone appeared a single time. This chain uses TRBV19 with TRBJ1-1, with D hard to call. Germline V CDR1 and CDR2: LNHDA, SQIVND (reference sequence). Trimming took off 5 bases at V and 1 base at J, with 8 bases between the two ends. The CDR3 is made up of 13 amino acids. The CDR3 coding sequence is TGTGCCAGTAGTTTTTACAGGAACACTGAAGCTTTCTTT. Its protein product is CASSFYRNTEAFF.

The chain couples TRBV19 to TRBJ1-2, with 8 nucleotides matching TRBD1. CDR1 and CDR2 (germline): LNHDA, SQIVND (reference sequence). V shed 8 bases and J 7 bases; nucleotides not matched to a gene: 6. There are 12 residues in the CDR3. CDR3 in amino acids: CASLDRVGGYTF. The CDR3 coding sequence is TGTGCCAGTCTGGACAGGGTGGGTGGCTACACCTTC.

This clone was detected only once. The V gene is TRBV5-1, the J gene TRBJ1-1; TRBD1 aligns across 7 bases. Germline CDR1 SGHRS, CDR2 YFSETQ. V lost 4 bases to trimming and J lost 1 base; unmatched junction nucleotides: 4. The CDR3 consists of 14 residues. The CDR3 reads CASSLGQTNTEAFF. CDR3 DNA: TGCGCCAGCAGCCTGGGACAGACGAACACTGAAGCTTTCTTT.

The chain employs TRBV5-1 and TRBJ1-2; 12 nucleotides align to TRBD1. V lost 0 bases and J lost 8; bases outside the gene matches: 8. The V gene's germline CDR1 is SGHRS and CDR2 YFSETQ. This CDR3 is built from 16 residues. The CDR3 protein is CASSLAEGQGAKGYTF. Here the CDR3 DNA reads TGCGCCAGCAGCTTGGCGGAGGGACAGGGGGCAAAGGGCTACACCTTC.

This clone is a singleton in its sample. The chain is built from TRBV2 and TRBJ1-6; 7 positions agree with TRBD1. The CDR3 covers 15 residues. The V gene's germline CDR1 is SNHLY and CDR2 FYNNEI. The ends lost 4 bases at V and 7 bases at J; junction bases unmatched: 7. In nucleotides, the CDR3 is TGTGCCAGCAGTGCAACCGGGACAGTAAATTCACCCCTCCACTTT. The encoded protein is CASSATGTVNSPLHF. Together with reference TRBV2 and TRBJ1-6, the CDR3 gives the full variable domain: EPEVTQTPSHQVTQMGQEVILRCVPISNHLYFYWYRQILGQKVEFLVSFYNNEISEKSEIFDDQFSVERPDGSNFTLKIRSTKLEDSAMYFCASSATGTVNSPLHFGNGTRLTVT.

The chain has TRBV12-5 and TRBJ2-1, with a weak D call TRBD2 (7 bases). This CDR3 has 15 residues. Germline-derived CDR1 and CDR2 are LGHNT and FRNRAP. V was cut by 7 bases and J by 7 bases, with 20 bases left in between. The CDR3 loop reads CASALKGEGLNEQFF. In DNA form, the CDR3 reads TGTGCTAGTGCCCTGAAGGGGGAGGGCCTAAATGAGCAGTTCTTC.

V and J are TRBV27 and TRBJ1-3, with a weak D call TRBD1 (6 bases). The V end lost 6 bases, the J end lost 5 bases, and 17 bases lay between the germline ends. Germline values: CDR1 MNHEY, CDR2 SMNVEV (reference sequence). This CDR3 is built from 15 residues. CDR3 in DNA: TGTGCCAGCAGCTCAAGTTGGGGGCGCAGAAACACCATATATTTT. Amino acids: CASSSSWGRRNTIYF.

The CDR3 protein is CASTHPAGSTDTQYF. The CDR3 coding sequence is TGTGCCTCTACTCATCCAGCGGGAAGCACAGATACGCAGTATTTT. The gene calls are TRBV24-1 and TRBJ2-3; 7 bases agree with TRBD2. The trim removed 12 bases at V and 0 bases at J, leaving 11 bases unmatched. The germline V gene encodes CDR1 KGHDR and CDR2 SFDVKD. This CDR3 spans 15 amino acids.